This passage covers 29 T cell receptor beta chains from one sample sequenced in a study of T cell responses to AZD1222 COVID-19 vaccine. Method: immunoSEQ multiplex PCR; TCRdb's copy keeps in-frame clones and lacks some. Of around 100,000 clones in the sample, around 90% were seen once. The specimen was peripheral blood, collected on day 0 of AZD1222 vaccination. The origin of the receptors is an adult in good health.

This chain connects TRBV6-5 to TRBJ2-3, with D possibly being TRBD2 (6 bases). Trimming removed 0 bases from V and 1 base from J, with 8 bases in between. There are 15 residues in the CDR3. The germline CDR1 and CDR2 sequences are MNHEY and SVGAGI. In DNA, the CDR3 is TGTGCCAGCAGTTACTCGGGACTTCGCACAGATACGCAGTATTTT. This encodes CASSYSGLRTDTQYF.

The chain links TRBV5-5 to TRBJ1-1; D gene ambiguous. V was cut by 0 bases and J by 2 bases, with 11 bases left in between. The CDR3 is 15 residues long. Germline lookup yields CDR1 SGHKS and CDR2 YYEKEE (reference sequence). CDR3 DNA: TGTGCCAGCAGCTTGGTTGCCGGACTCAACACTGAAGCTTTCTTT. Amino acids: CASSLVAGLNTEAFF.

The CDR3 DNA is TGTGCCAGCACCCGGTTTGAGGGGGGCTTCTCCTACAATGAGCAGTTCTTC. Protein: CASTRFEGGFSYNEQFF. The chain recombines TRBV27 with TRBJ2-1; D is perhaps TRBD1 or TRBD2 (6 bases each). The CDR3 sequence is 17 residues long. Germline loops: CDR1 MNHEY, CDR2 SMNVEV (reference sequence). Trimming pared 7 bases from V and 0 bases from J, leaving 19 bases between.

The V and J genes are TRBV20-1 and TRBJ2-3; D not certain. The CDR3 runs to 12 residues. Germline CDR1 reads DFQATT; CDR2 reads SNEGSKA (reference sequence). Trimming cost V 3 bases and J 5 bases, with 9 bases left between them. The CDR3: CSASGGRDTQYF. DNA for the CDR3: TGCAGTGCTAGTGGTGGACGAGATACGCAGTATTTT.

This CDR3 is CASSEQTGTNEKLFF. CDR3 nucleotides: TGTGCCAGCAGTGAACAAACGGGAACTAATGAAAAACTGTTTTTT. This chain connects TRBV6-1 to TRBJ1-4; D ambiguous. The V and J ends lost 2 bases and 1 base respectively, with 8 bases between them. Per the germline V gene, CDR1 is MNHNS and CDR2 is SASEGT. The CDR3 contains 15 residues.

V and J are TRBV2 and TRBJ2-7; TRBD1 aligns across 7 bases. V was clipped by 7 bases and J by 0 bases; unmatched bases: 6. CDR1 is SNHLY, CDR2 FYNNEI, per germline. The CDR3 is made up of 14 amino acids. The CDR3 coding sequence is TGTGCCAGCATCGACAGGGTGGACTCCTACGAGCAGTACTTC. It translates to CASIDRVDSYEQYF.

J is TRBJ2-7 and V is TRBV9; no definite D call. Germline V gives CDR1 SGDLS, CDR2 YYNGEE. Trimming took off 4 bases at V and 2 bases at J, with 16 bases between the two ends. The CDR3 is 15 amino acids. CDR3 nucleotides: TGTGCCAGCAGCCCCCTCGCTGAGTCTCCCTACGAGCAGTACTTC. This sequence encodes CASSPLAESPYEQYF.

V gene TRBV10-3 combines with J gene TRBJ2-2; TRBD2 aligns across 13 bases. The CDR3 spans 16 residues. V shed 3 bases and J 6 bases; nucleotides not matched to a gene: 4. Germline V CDR1 and CDR2: ENHRY, SYGVKD. CDR3 residues: CAISDGTSGMAGELFF. As DNA, the CDR3 is TGTGCCATCAGTGATGGGACTAGCGGGATGGCCGGGGAGCTGTTTTTT.

The chain links TRBV9 to TRBJ2-2; D is undetermined. This CDR3 spans 13 amino acids. The germline V and J ends were trimmed by 0 bases and 5 bases, with 5 bases remaining between them. Germline CDR1 is SGDLS and CDR2 is YYNGEE. As DNA, the CDR3 is TGTGCCAGCAGCGTAGAGATGACCGGGGAGCTGTTTTTT. Translated, it gives CASSVEMTGELFF.

This clone was counted only a few times. The V and J genes are TRBV29-1 and TRBJ1-5; 10 nucleotides align to TRBD1. The trim removed 2 bases at V and 11 bases at J, leaving 15 bases unmatched. Per germline, CDR1 SQVTM and CDR2 ANQGSEA. This CDR3 is 16 amino acids long. The CDR3 reads CSVERDWDRGTTAQHF. The CDR3, as DNA: TGCAGCGTTGAACGAGATTGGGACAGGGGCACCACAGCCCAGCATTTT.

The J gene is TRBJ1-3, the V gene TRBV7-9, with D hard to call. Germline CDR1 reads SEHNR; CDR2 reads FQNEAQ (reference sequence). This CDR3 spans 16 amino acids. The V end lost 1 base, the J end lost 4 bases, and 14 bases lay between the germline ends. CDR3 sequence: CASSLGRYPSGNTIYF. The CDR3 region has the DNA TGTGCCAGCAGCTTAGGCCGTTACCCCTCGGGAAACACCATATATTTT.

V and J are TRBV9 and TRBJ2-6, with D hard to call. Trimming removed 2 bases from V and 0 bases from J, with 9 bases in between. In germline, CDR1 is SGDLS, CDR2 YYNGEE. The CDR3 spans 16 residues. CDR3 loop: CASSVSESSGANVLTF. CDR3 DNA sequence: TGTGCCAGCAGCGTGTCAGAGAGCTCTGGGGCCAACGTCCTGACTTTC.

The chain has TRBV3-1 (or the pseudogene TRBV3-2) and TRBJ2-5; a possible D gene is TRBD1 (5 bases). Germline CDR1 LGHDT, CDR2 YNNKEL (reference sequence). V lost 6 bases and J lost 6, with 8 bases in between. CDR3 length: 11 residues. The DNA for the CDR3 is TGTGCCAGCAGGGGGCTTCAGACCCAGTACTTC. Residues: CASRGLQTQYF.

J is TRBJ1-1 and V is TRBV5-1; a weak D match, TRBD1 (6 bases). This CDR3 region has 14 residues. Germline CDR1 SGHRS, CDR2 YFSETQ. Trimming cost V 4 bases and J 1 base, with 11 bases left between them. As DNA, the CDR3 is TGCGCCAGCAGCACTTGGACAGAGAACACTGAAGCTTTCTTT. As protein: CASSTWTENTEAFF.

The chain has TRBV7-8 and TRBJ2-1; either TRBD1 or TRBD2 may fit D (5 bases each). This CDR3 has 17 residues. Germline-derived CDR1 and CDR2 are SGHVS and FQNEAQ. V was pared by 5 bases and J by 0 bases, with 17 bases between. The CDR3 DNA is TGTGCCAGCAGCCACCGAGGGGAGAGGGCCTCCTACAATGAGCAGTTCTTC. Translation gives CASSHRGERASYNEQFF.

The chain carries TRBV11-2 and TRBJ2-3; 9 bases match TRBD2. Germline V gene sequence: CDR1 SGHAT, CDR2 FQNNGV. The CDR3 totals 15 residues. V gave up 5 bases and J gave up 5 bases; unmatched junction bases: 8. CDR3 in DNA: TGTGCCAGCAGCAGGACTAGCGTTACCCAAGATACGCAGTATTTT. Amino acids: CASSRTSVTQDTQYF.

This chain links TRBV15 with TRBJ1-6; D call uncertain. From germline, CDR1 is LNHNV and CDR2 YYDKDF (reference sequence). The V and J ends lost 5 bases and 4 bases respectively, with 3 bases between them. The CDR3 has 12 amino acids. The CDR3 bases are TGTGCCACCAGCGAGTATAATTCACCCCTCCACTTT. Translating it yields CATSEYNSPLHF.

The V call is TRBV21-1, the J call TRBJ1-3; TRBD1, the D gene given by the table, was not confirmed from the DNA. TRBV21-1 is a pseudogene. CDR3 length: 16 residues. The CDR3 DNA follows: TGTGCCAGCAGCAAATTATGGACAGACACTGGAAACACCATATATTTT. Translating it yields CASSKLWTDTGNTIYF.

The chain carries TRBV10-3 and TRBJ2-7; 9 bases are shared with TRBD2. CDR1 is ENHRY, CDR2 SYGVKD, per germline. J gave up 1 base and V 1 base, and 5 bases lay outside the gene matches. The CDR3 is made up of 16 amino acids. The CDR3 reads CAISEYDLAGSYEQYF. Written as DNA, the CDR3 is TGTGCCATCAGTGAGTATGACCTAGCGGGATCCTACGAGCAGTACTTC.

This CDR3 reads CASSVFGNTGELFF. The CDR3 bases are TGTGCCAGCAGCGTATTTGGAAACACCGGGGAGCTGTTTTTT. The chain has TRBV9 and TRBJ2-2; no clear D. This CDR3 is 14 amino acids long. Germline V gives CDR1 SGDLS, CDR2 YYNGEE. The V end lost 1 base, the J end lost 2 bases, and 6 bases lay between the germline ends.

The genes are TRBV6-4 and TRBJ1-1; D call uncertain. Trimming removed 6 bases at V and 3 bases at J, with 11 bases between. Germline V lookup: CDR1 MRHNA, CDR2 SNTAGT. CDR3 length: 13 residues. CDR3: CASRTDGDTEAFF. Written as DNA, the CDR3 is TGTGCCAGCAGGACCGACGGGGACACTGAAGCTTTCTTT.

J is TRBJ1-5 and V is TRBV27; 10 bases agree with TRBD1. CDR1 and CDR2 from the germline V gene are MNHEY and SMNVEV (reference sequence). The CDR3 has 14 residues. The trim removed 6 bases at V and 6 bases at J, leaving 5 bases unmatched. The DNA for the CDR3 is TGTGCCAGCAGCCGGACAGGGGGGCGTCAGCCCCAGCATTTT. This encodes CASSRTGGRQPQHF.

The rearrangement links TRBV5-8 to TRBJ1-1; D ambiguous. The CDR3 is 13 amino acids. V gave up 1 base and J gave up 5 bases, with 9 bases separating them. Germline V gene sequence: CDR1 SGHTS, CDR2 YDEGEE. The CDR3 loop reads CASSLSGGTEAFF. The CDR3, as DNA: TGTGCCAGCAGCTTGTCAGGCGGAACTGAAGCTTTCTTT.

About this clone itself: Other DNA sequences from this sample encode an identical CDR3 as well. The V and J genes are TRBV19 and TRBJ1-1; 7 bases are a match to TRBD1. Germline trimming cut 3 bases from V and 1 base from J; bases unmatched to any gene: 5. Germline V gene sequence: CDR1 LNHDA, CDR2 SQIVND (reference sequence). The CDR3 length is 15 residues. CDR3 DNA: TGTGCCAGTAGTATTACCGGGACAGCGAACACTGAAGCTTTCTTT. Translated: CASSITGTANTEAFF. The whole variable domain, remainder taken from reference TRBV19 and TRBJ1-1, is DGGITQSPKYLFRKEGQNVTLSCEQNLNHDAMYWYRQDPGQGLRLIYYSQIVNDFQKGDIAEGYSVSREKKESFPLTVTSAQKNPTAFYLCASSITGTANTEAFFGQGTRLTVV.

V gene TRBV4-1 combines with J gene TRBJ1-6; 7 bases align to TRBD1. CDR1 is MGHRA, CDR2 YSYEKL, per germline. V gave up 4 bases and J gave up 7 bases; unmatched junction bases: 7. This CDR3 has 15 amino acids. The CDR3: CASSPSTGTNSPLHF. The CDR3 nucleotides are TGCGCCAGCAGCCCGTCGACAGGGACCAATTCACCCCTCCACTTT.

This clone appeared a few times. The chain combines TRBV6-5 with TRBJ2-7, with TRBD2 matching over 7 bases. J was trimmed by 0 bases and V by 5 bases; bases with no gene match: 1. There are 13 residues in the CDR3. Germline V gives CDR1 MNHEY, CDR2 SVGAGI. CDR3 protein: CASSRDYSYEQYF. The CDR3 nucleotides are TGTGCCAGCAGTAGGGACTACTCCTACGAGCAGTACTTC.

V and J are TRBV5-1 and TRBJ2-5; 10 nucleotides agree with TRBD2. Germline-derived CDR1 and CDR2 are SGHRS and YFSETQ. The CDR3 covers 16 residues. The J segment lost 3 bases and the V segment lost 0 bases, leaving 5 bases of the junction unmatched. Written as DNA, the CDR3 is TGCGCCAGCAGCTTGGCTCTAGCGGGAGCAGAAGAGACCCAGTACTTC. Amino acids: CASSLALAGAEETQYF.

The chain has TRBV3-1 (or the pseudogene TRBV3-2) and TRBJ2-2; possibly TRBD2 for D (7 bases). The CDR3 is made up of 15 amino acids. Trimming took 4 bases from V and 1 from J, leaving 10 bases between them. Germline V gene data show CDR1 as LGHDT and CDR2 as YNNKEL (reference sequence). The CDR3 DNA sequence: TGTGCCAGCAGCCGGAGGGGGGGGAACACCGGGGAGCTGTTTTTT. Encoded protein: CASSRRGGNTGELFF.

The V call is TRBV6-5, the J call TRBJ2-1; possible D gene TRBD2, 6 bases. From germline, CDR1 is MNHEY and CDR2 SVGAGI. The CDR3 contains 13 residues. V was pared by 7 bases and J by 10 bases, with 17 bases between. CDR3 amino acids: CASTTRLEGEQFF. CDR3 nucleotides: TGTGCCAGCACCACTAGACTAGAGGGGGAGCAGTTCTTC.